This TCR delta chain came from a study of gamma-delta chains in newborns, infants, children. About the research overall: Microbial exposure reportedly drives polyclonal innate γδ T cell expansion after birth.

TCRdb reapplied CATT to the reads. The sample includes 6,400 or so delta-chain clones, 0.65% to 0.8% of them seen just once. As for this clone: The junction differs from germline at one of its ends, possibly a read error.

This TCR came from a child who was a newborn, infant or young child, either healthy, febrile or measles-vaccinated (not recorded which). The sample consisted of blood.

The CDR3 region has the DNA TGTGCCTGTCACCTACTGGGGGATACAGCACAACACTTC. Amino acids: CACHLLGDTAQHF. The chain carries TRDV2 and TRDJ2, with 12 bases fitting TRDD3. This CDR3 has 13 amino acids. CDR1 is GEAIGNYY and CDR2 is EKD in the germline V gene.